Presented here are 17 T cell receptor beta chains from one specimen sequenced in a study of cytomegalovirus exposure and HLA in healthy donors. PCR primers comprised 60 Vbeta and 13 Jbeta primers. Produced via immunoSEQ multiplex PCR; TCRdb's table is partial and in-frame only. The sample lists approximately 140,000 clones, 60% to 80% occurring once. Sequencing used PBMCs. The source is a young man in good health and CMV-seronegative.

This rearrangement joins TRBV7-9 to TRBJ1-4, with a tentative D call TRBD1 (5 bases). This CDR3 is 15 amino acids long. From germline, CDR1 is SEHNR and CDR2 FQNEAQ (reference sequence). The germline V and J ends were trimmed by 2 bases and 4 bases, with 11 bases remaining between them. The CDR3 sequence is CASSLLQGSNEKLFF. The CDR3, as DNA: TGTGCCAGCAGCTTACTGCAGGGAAGTAATGAAAAACTGTTTTTT.

The V call is TRBV9, the J call TRBJ1-2; D might be TRBD1 (5 bases). In germline, CDR1 is SGDLS, CDR2 YYNGEE. This CDR3 is built from 14 residues. The V gene lost 2 bases and the J gene lost 7 bases, with 15 bases spanning the gap. CDR3 sequence reads: CASSVDPMGGGYTF. The CDR3 coding sequence is TGTGCCAGCAGCGTTGACCCCATGGGGGGTGGCTACACCTTC.

This chain uses TRBV4-3 with TRBJ1-1, with TRBD1 as a possible D gene (6 bases). This CDR3 has 15 amino acids. Trimming cost V 4 bases and J 8 bases, with 20 bases left between them. Germline CDR1 is LGHNA and CDR2 is YSLEER. CDR3: CASSLGDQGNPEAFF. Here the CDR3 DNA reads TGCGCCAGCAGCCTTGGGGACCAGGGGAACCCCGAAGCTTTCTTT.

V usage is TRBV27 and J usage is TRBJ1-1, with a possible D match to TRBD1 (6 bases). Germline-derived CDR1 and CDR2 are MNHEY and SMNVEV (reference sequence). V lost 5 bases, J lost 6 bases, and 22 bases lay in between. The CDR3 runs to 16 residues. CDR3 DNA sequence: TGTGCCAGCAGTGTGTTCGCTGTACAGGGAGTAGCTGAAGCTTTCTTT. It encodes CASSVFAVQGVAEAFF.

The chain combines TRBV6-1 with TRBJ2-5; no clear D gene. Germline CDR1 reads MNHNS; CDR2 reads SASEGT. Trimming left V 4 bases short and J 5 bases short, with 5 bases between. This CDR3 is built from 11 residues. Here the CDR3 DNA reads TGTGCCAGCAGTGTACACGAGACCCAGTACTTC. The encoded protein is CASSVHETQYF.

The gene calls are TRBV19 and TRBJ1-5; tentatively, D is TRBD1 (5 bases). CDR3 length: 14 amino acids. The ends were cut back, 4 bases at V and 8 bases at J, with 15 bases in the middle. The germline V gene has CDR1 LNHDA and CDR2 SQIVND (reference sequence). The chain's CDR3 is CASSTPRGDEPQHF. The CDR3 bases are TGTGCCAGTAGTACCCCCCGGGGGGATGAGCCCCAGCATTTT. Full variable domain (rest looked up from reference TRBV19 and TRBJ1-5): DGGITQSPKYLFRKEGQNVTLSCEQNLNHDAMYWYRQDPGQGLRLIYYSQIVNDFQKGDIAEGYSVSREKKESFPLTVTSAQKNPTAFYLCASSTPRGDEPQHFGDGTRLSIL.

The chain carries TRBV7-9 and TRBJ2-1; 8 nucleotides agree with TRBD2. The CDR3 runs to 15 residues. V lost 2 bases to trimming and J lost 3 bases; unmatched junction nucleotides: 3. Germline CDR1 and CDR2: SEHNR and FQNEAQ (reference sequence). The chain's CDR3 is CASSLLAGFYNEQFF. For the CDR3, the DNA is TGTGCCAGCAGCTTATTAGCGGGGTTCTACAATGAGCAGTTCTTC.

The V and J genes are TRBV12-5 and TRBJ2-3; no clear D gene. The V gene's germline CDR1 is LGHNT and CDR2 FRNRAP. Trimming shortened V by 4 bases and J by 12 bases, and 11 bases separated the two germline ends. The CDR3 extends over 11 amino acids. CDR3 DNA: TGTGCTAGTGGTTCCCCCTACGTTCAGTATTTT. Amino acids: CASGSPYVQYF.

V and J are TRBV7-9 and TRBJ2-2; D gene ambiguous. The ends were cut back, 3 bases at V and 5 bases at J, with 10 bases in the middle. The CDR3 totals 14 residues. Germline CDR1 reads SEHNR; CDR2 reads FQNEAQ (reference sequence). The CDR3 spells CASSFPVPTGELFF. CDR3 nucleotides: TGTGCCAGCAGCTTTCCGGTACCGACCGGGGAGCTGTTTTTT. The variable domain in full, completed from reference TRBV7-9 and TRBJ2-2, reads DTGVSQNPRHKITKRGQNVTFRCDPISEHNRLYWYRQTLGQGPEFLTYFQNEAQLEKSRLLSDRFSAERPKGSFSTLEIQRTEQGDSAMYLCASSFPVPTGELFFGEGSRLTVL.

The chain recombines TRBV6-1 with TRBJ1-1, with D possibly being TRBD1 (5 bases). Germline V lookup: CDR1 MNHNS, CDR2 SASEGT. V lost 5 bases, J lost 5 bases, and 18 bases lay in between. The CDR3 is 15 residues long. The CDR3: CASSPSGGFWTEAFF. DNA for the CDR3: TGTGCCAGCAGTCCCTCGGGGGGGTTCTGGACTGAAGCTTTCTTT.

The J gene is TRBJ1-5, the V gene TRBV5-1, with D unclear. The germline gives CDR1 SGHRS, CDR2 YFSETQ. The CDR3 has 13 amino acids. V shed 4 bases and J shed 4 bases, with 9 bases lying between them. The CDR3 region is CASSAATNQPQHF. DNA for the CDR3: TGCGCCAGCAGCGCCGCTACTAATCAGCCCCAGCATTTT.

The chain has TRBV18 and TRBJ1-6; D perhaps matches TRBD1 (6 bases). Between the trimmed V and J ends, which lost 3 bases and 0 bases, there was a span of 21 bases. The germline V gene encodes CDR1 KGHSH and CDR2 LQKENI. The CDR3 loop spans 20 amino acids. This chain's CDR3 is CASSPRVAGAQSSYNSPLHF. DNA for the CDR3: TGTGCCAGCTCACCGAGGGTGGCAGGGGCCCAGAGCTCCTATAATTCACCCCTCCACTTT.

The V gene is TRBV18, the J gene TRBJ1-1; no firm D call. This CDR3 is built from 16 residues. Trimming removed 1 base from V and 1 base from J, with 13 bases in between. Germline-derived CDR1 and CDR2 are KGHSH and LQKENI. The CDR3 here is CASSPRRQEANTEAFF. Here the CDR3 DNA reads TGTGCCAGCTCACCACGTAGGCAGGAGGCGAACACTGAAGCTTTCTTT.

The J gene is TRBJ1-4, the V gene TRBV4-3; D is uncertain. The V gene lost 0 bases and the J gene lost 3 bases, with 8 bases spanning the gap. The CDR3 is 15 amino acids. In germline, CDR1 is LGHNA, CDR2 YSLEER. The CDR3 DNA is TGCGCCAGCAGCCAAGATGGCACCGCTAATGAAAAACTGTTTTTT. Amino acid sequence: CASSQDGTANEKLFF.

The chain couples TRBV5-1 to TRBJ2-1; TRBD1 agrees at 7 bases. The germline V gene encodes CDR1 SGHRS and CDR2 YFSETQ. With V trimmed by 4 bases and J by 4 bases, 8 bases remained unmatched. This CDR3 is built from 15 residues. The CDR3 coding sequence is TGCGCCAGCAGCCCCGGACAGGCGAAATACAATGAGCAGTTCTTC. The encoded protein is CASSPGQAKYNEQFF. Full variable domain (rest looked up from reference TRBV5-1 and TRBJ2-1): KAGVTQTPRYLIKTRGQQVTLSCSPISGHRSVSWYQQTPGQGLQFLFEYFSETQRNKGNFPGRFSGRQFSNSRSEMNVSTLELGDSALYLCASSPGQAKYNEQFFGPGTRLTVL.

The V call is TRBV6-5, the J call TRBJ1-2, with TRBD1 identical over 7 bases. There are 15 residues in the CDR3. Germline-derived CDR1 and CDR2 are MNHEY and SVGAGI. Germline trimming cut 6 bases from V and 8 bases from J; bases unmatched to any gene: 15. This CDR3 reads CASSRRDRPWGGYTF. The CDR3 region has the DNA TGTGCCAGCAGCCGCCGGGACAGACCATGGGGGGGCTACACCTTC.

As DNA, the CDR3 is TGTGCCAGTAGTATGGGGACAGGGGCAAACAATGAGCAGTTCTTC. Translation: CASSMGTGANNEQFF. The chain couples TRBV19 to TRBJ2-1; 10 positions agree with TRBD1. Germline values: CDR1 LNHDA, CDR2 SQIVND (reference sequence). There are 15 residues in the CDR3. After removal of 3 bases from V and 5 bases from J, the junction contained 4 bases not matched to a gene.